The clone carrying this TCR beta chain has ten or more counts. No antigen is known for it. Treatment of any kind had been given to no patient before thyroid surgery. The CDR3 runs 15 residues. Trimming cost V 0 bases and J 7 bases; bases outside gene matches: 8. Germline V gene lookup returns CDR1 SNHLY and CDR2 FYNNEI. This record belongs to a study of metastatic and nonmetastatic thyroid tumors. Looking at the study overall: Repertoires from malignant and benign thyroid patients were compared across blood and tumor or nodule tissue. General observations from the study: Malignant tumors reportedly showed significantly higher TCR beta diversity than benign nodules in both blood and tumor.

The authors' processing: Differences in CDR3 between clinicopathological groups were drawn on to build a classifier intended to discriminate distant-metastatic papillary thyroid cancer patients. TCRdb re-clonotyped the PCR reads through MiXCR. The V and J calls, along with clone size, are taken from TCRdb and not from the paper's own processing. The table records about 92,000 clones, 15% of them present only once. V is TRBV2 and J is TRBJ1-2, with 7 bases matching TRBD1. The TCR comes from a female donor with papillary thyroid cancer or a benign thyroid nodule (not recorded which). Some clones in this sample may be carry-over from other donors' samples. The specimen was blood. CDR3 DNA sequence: TGTGCCAGCAGTGAAGCGCGAGGGGGCGAGGGTGGCTACACCTTC. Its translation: CASSEARGGEGGYTF.